Listed here are 4 T cell receptor beta chains from one sample, sequenced in a study of regulatory T cells in long-lasting Graves disease. Time point noted: persistent/refractory GD, antithyroid drugs over 5 years with positive TRAb. The authors made the TCR library using RNA they extracted from PBMCs. The authors built TCR beta libraries using iRepertoire HTBI primers and Arm-PCR of CDR3 regions. TCRdb re-called the multiplex PCR reads with MiXCR, one entry per CDR3 protein. The sample holds about 340,000 distinct CDR3 sequences, 20% seen once. Sample: peripheral blood mononuclear cells (PBMCs), taken when the disease was refractory, from a patient treated with antithyroid drugs. The receptors were gathered from a female donor with Graves disease.

The rearrangement links TRBV4-3 to TRBJ2-2; D ambiguous. Per the germline V gene, CDR1 is LGHNA and CDR2 is YSLEER. V dropped 5 bases and J dropped 2 bases, with 6 bases sitting between them. The CDR3 extends over 13 amino acids. CDR3 sequence: CASSFFNTGELFF. For the CDR3, the DNA is TGCGCCAGCAGCTTCTTCAACACCGGGGAGCTGTTTTTT.

This chain links TRBV9 with TRBJ2-7; 8 bases agree with TRBD1. CDR1 is SGDLS and CDR2 is YYNGEE in the germline V gene. V was clipped by 3 bases and J by 3 bases; unmatched bases: 5. CDR3 length equals 14 residues. The CDR3 spells CASSDGQGGYEQYF. The CDR3 nucleotides are TGTGCCAGCAGCGATGGACAGGGAGGCTACGAGCAGTACTTC.

The chain combines TRBV19 with TRBJ1-5, with D unresolved. Trimming pared 3 bases from V and 1 base from J, leaving 4 bases between. The CDR3 length is 13 residues. Germline lookup yields CDR1 LNHDA and CDR2 SQIVND (reference sequence). CDR3 bases: TGTGCCAGTAGTATGGAGAGCAATCAGCCCCAGCATTTT. It encodes CASSMESNQPQHF.

The CDR3, as DNA: TGCGCCAGCAGTAACGGGGAAGAGCAGTACTTC. Translated, it gives CASSNGEEQYF. The chain employs TRBV10-2 and TRBJ2-7; D might be TRBD2 (5 bases). This CDR3 contains 11 residues. Germline V lookup: CDR1 WSHSY, CDR2 SAAADI. V was cut by 5 bases and J by 7 bases, with 9 bases left in between.